This paragraph covers one TCR beta chain sequence. Its antigen is undetermined. These data belong to a study of shared clonotypes between healthy human individuals. Findings and limits, study-wide: The study found about 4.6% of naive CD4 clonotypes shared across four donors.

V shed 7 bases, J shed 5 bases, and the junction held 11 bases outside the gene matches. This CDR3 region has 15 residues. CDR1 is MNHNY, CDR2 SVGAGI, per germline (reference sequence). Sequenced by immunoSEQ multiplex PCR; TCRdb stores in-frame clones only, minus some. The sample has 2 million to 3 million clones, 93% seen once. The sample comprised naive CD4+ T cells from PBMCs. Subset denoted: CD45RA+ positively selected. The V call is TRBV6-6, the J call TRBJ2-5; 9 bases line up with TRBD2. The source is a man aged 18 to 30 in good health. Some clones in this sample may be carry-over from other donors' samples. Here the CDR3 DNA reads TGTGCCAGCACCAATAGCGGGAGATCGGGGGAGACCCAGTACTTC. As protein: CASTNSGRSGETQYF.